This record covers a single T cell receptor (beta chain). It was with a sample-barcoded 5' primer and a J-beta primer mix that a second PCR of about 7 to 12 cycles was run. Via MiXCR, TCRdb re-called the 5' RACE reads, giving one row per CDR3 protein. Of under 750,000 distinct CDR3 sequences listed, around 48% are singletons. The entry originates in a study of blood T cells in healthy people across ages. The TCR originated in a man aged 80 or over in good health. The sample consisted of blood.

CDR3 in DNA: TGTGCCAGCAGCAAAGAGGGGTGCAGAGAGGCGTCCGAGCAGTACTTC. Translating it yields CASSKEGCREASEQYF. The rearrangement links TRBV21-1 to TRBJ2-5; the table assigns TRBD1, which was not confirmed against the DNA. The J call may not be correct, given that the DNA end is closer to TRBJ2-7. TRBV21-1 is termed a pseudogene. The CDR3 covers 16 residues.